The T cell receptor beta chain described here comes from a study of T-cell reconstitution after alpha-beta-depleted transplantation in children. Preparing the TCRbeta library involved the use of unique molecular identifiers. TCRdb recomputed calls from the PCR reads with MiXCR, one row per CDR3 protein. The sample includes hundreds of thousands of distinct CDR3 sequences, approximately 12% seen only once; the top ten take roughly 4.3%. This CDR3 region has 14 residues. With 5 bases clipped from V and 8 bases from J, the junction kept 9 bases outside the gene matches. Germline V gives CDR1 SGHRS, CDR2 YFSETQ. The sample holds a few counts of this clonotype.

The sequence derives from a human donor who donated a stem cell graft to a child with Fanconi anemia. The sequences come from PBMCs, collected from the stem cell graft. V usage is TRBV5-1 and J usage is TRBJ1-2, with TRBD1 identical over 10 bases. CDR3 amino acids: CASSSTGTGVGYTF. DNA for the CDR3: TGCGCCAGCAGTTCGACCGGGACAGGGGTCGGCTACACCTTC.